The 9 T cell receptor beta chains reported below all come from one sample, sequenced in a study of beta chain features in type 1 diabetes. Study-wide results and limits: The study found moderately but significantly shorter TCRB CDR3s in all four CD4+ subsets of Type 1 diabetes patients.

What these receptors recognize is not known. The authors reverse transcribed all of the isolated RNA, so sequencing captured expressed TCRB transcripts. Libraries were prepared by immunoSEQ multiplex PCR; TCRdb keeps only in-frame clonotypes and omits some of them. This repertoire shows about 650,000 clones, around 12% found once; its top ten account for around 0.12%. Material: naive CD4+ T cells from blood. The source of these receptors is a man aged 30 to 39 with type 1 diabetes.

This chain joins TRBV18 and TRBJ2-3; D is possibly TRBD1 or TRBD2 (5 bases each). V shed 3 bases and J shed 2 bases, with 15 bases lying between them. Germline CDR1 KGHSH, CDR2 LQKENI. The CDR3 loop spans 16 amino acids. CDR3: CASSPVRGQLTDTQYF. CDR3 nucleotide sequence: TGTGCCAGCTCACCTGTGAGGGGCCAGCTCACAGATACGCAGTATTTT.

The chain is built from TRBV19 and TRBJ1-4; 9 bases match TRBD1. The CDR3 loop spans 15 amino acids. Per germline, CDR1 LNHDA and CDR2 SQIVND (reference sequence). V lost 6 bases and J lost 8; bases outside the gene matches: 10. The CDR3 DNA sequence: TGTGCCAGTAGCTATCAACGGACAGGGGCCGAAAAACTGTTTTTT. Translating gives CASSYQRTGAEKLFF.

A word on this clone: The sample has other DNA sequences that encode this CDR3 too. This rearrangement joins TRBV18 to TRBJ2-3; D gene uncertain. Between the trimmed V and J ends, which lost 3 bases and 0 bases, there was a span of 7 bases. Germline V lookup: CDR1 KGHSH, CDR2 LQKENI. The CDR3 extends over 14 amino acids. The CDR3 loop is CASSPPSSTDTQYF. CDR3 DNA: TGTGCCAGCTCACCTCCTTCTAGCACAGATACGCAGTATTTT.

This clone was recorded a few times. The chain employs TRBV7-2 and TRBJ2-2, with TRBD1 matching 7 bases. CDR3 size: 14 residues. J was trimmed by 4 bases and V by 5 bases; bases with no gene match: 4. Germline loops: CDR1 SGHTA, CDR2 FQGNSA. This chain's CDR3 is CASSREGATGELFF. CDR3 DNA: TGTGCCAGCAGCCGAGAGGGGGCCACCGGGGAGCTGTTTTTT.

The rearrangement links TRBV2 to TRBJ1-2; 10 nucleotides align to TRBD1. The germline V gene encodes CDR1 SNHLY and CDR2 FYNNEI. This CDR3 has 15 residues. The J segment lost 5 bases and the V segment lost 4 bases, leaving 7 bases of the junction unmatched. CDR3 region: CASSVEAGQGYGYTF. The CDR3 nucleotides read TGTGCCAGCAGTGTCGAAGCGGGACAGGGGTATGGCTACACCTTC.

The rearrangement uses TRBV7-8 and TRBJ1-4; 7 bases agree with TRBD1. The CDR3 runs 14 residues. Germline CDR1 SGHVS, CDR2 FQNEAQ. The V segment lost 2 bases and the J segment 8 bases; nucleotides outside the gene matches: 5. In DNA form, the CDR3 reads TGTGCCAGCAGCTTATCAGGGGGTCGAGAAAAACTGTTTTTT. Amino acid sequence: CASSLSGGREKLFF.

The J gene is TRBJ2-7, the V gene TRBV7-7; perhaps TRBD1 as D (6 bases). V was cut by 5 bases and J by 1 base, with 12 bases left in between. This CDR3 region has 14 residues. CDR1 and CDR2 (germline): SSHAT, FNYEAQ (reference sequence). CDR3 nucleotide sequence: TGTGCCAGCAGCCCCATGGACAGTTCCTACGAGCAGTACTTC. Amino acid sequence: CASSPMDSSYEQYF. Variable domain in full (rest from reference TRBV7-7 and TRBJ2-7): GAGVSQSPRYKVTKRGQDVTLRCDPISSHATLYWYQQALGQGPEFLTYFNYEAQPDKSGLPSDRFSAERPEGSISTLTIQRTEQRDSAMYRCASSPMDSSYEQYFGPGTRLTVT.

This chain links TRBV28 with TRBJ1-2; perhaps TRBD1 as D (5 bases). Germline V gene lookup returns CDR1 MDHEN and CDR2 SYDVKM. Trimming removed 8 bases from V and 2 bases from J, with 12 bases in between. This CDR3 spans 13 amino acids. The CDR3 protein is CASLPGDNYGYTF. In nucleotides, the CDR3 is TGTGCCAGCTTACCGGGGGACAACTATGGCTACACCTTC.

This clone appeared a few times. The CDR3 here is CASSAYGELFF. The DNA for the CDR3 is TGTGCCAGCTCAGCTTACGGGGAGCTGTTTTTT. V usage is TRBV7-2 and J usage is TRBJ2-2, with D hard to call. The CDR3 runs 11 residues. Germline V lookup: CDR1 SGHTA, CDR2 FQGNSA. V lost 8 bases and J lost 7, with 8 bases in between.